This TCR beta chain is drawn from a study of T cell clonality in common variable immunodeficiency. Points from the study as a whole: CVID subjects shared fewer TCRbeta clones than healthy controls did. TCRbeta clonality was increased in CVID versus healthy controls.

This CDR3 contains 15 residues. V was shortened by 1 base and J by 3 bases, with 13 bases between the two germline ends. Germline CDR1 SGHAT, CDR2 FQNNGV. There are many counts of this clone. What it recognizes is unknown. Coverage ceases 3 residues before the CDR3 finishes, and the germline J gene fills in the end. Repertoires were generated with immunoSEQ multiplex PCR, while TCRdb's copy carries only in-frame clones and drops some. The repertoire has tens of thousands of clones, none seen only once; the ten largest take roughly 2.8%. The sequenced sample consisted of peripheral blood mononuclear cells. The rearrangement links TRBV11-2 to TRBJ2-7; tentatively, D is TRBD1 (5 bases). The TCR comes from a person between 18 and 75 years old in good health. The covered CDR3 bases are TGTGCCAGCAGCTTAGGTGCTAGTCAGGGCTACGAG. Encoded protein: CASSLGASQGYE. The CDR3 as a whole reads CASSLGASQGYEQYF.